The clone carrying this T cell receptor (beta chain) occurred many times. The antigen is not known. Germline and junction disagree at one end, which may indicate a read error. The investigators amplified TCR beta CDR3 regions from RNA transcripts. The study used the HTBI primer set for a first-round RT-PCR of the TCR CDR3. One entry per CDR3 protein, called by TCRdb with MiXCR from the multiplex PCR reads. This table has some 600,000 distinct CDR3 sequences, more than 11% appearing once. This sample was included in a study of T cells in Graves' hyperthyroidism and ophthalmopathy. Whole-study results and caveats: Ophthalmopathy, as predicted by the model, came a median about six months after the prediction. Also found in blood were most expanded thyroid clonotypes above 0.001.

Germline CDR1 is DFQATT and CDR2 is SNEGSKA (reference sequence). This CDR3 is 13 amino acids long. For the diagnoses, clinical symptoms, serum thyroxine and TRAb, thyroid ultrasound and orbital computed tomography were used. This sample holds PBMCs from 9.5 to 10 ml fresh peripheral blood. The clonotype comes from a woman in her 30s with Graves' hyperthyroidism that later progressed to Graves' ophthalmopathy. This chain joins TRBV20-1 and TRBJ1-5; the D gene is possibly TRBD1 (6 bases). What was sequenced was blood. The CDR3 reads CSTRGAINQPQHF. DNA for the CDR3: TGCAGTACTAGGGGGGCCATCAATCAGCCCCAGCATTTT.